The clone carrying this TCR beta chain was detected many times. The antigen remains unidentified. Original processing notes: The study built a papillary thyroid cancer distant-metastasis classifier from CDR3 differences across clinicopathological groups. TCRdb re-called the PCR reads with MiXCR. V and J calls and clone size were set by TCRdb, not the authors. In the table there are over 70,000 clones, roughly 18% of which are singletons. This specimen belongs to a study of metastatic and nonmetastatic thyroid tumors. Findings and caveats of the study: Benign nodules were reported to have significantly lower TCR beta diversity than malignant thyroid tumors, in blood and tumor.

CDR3 length: 13 residues. The V gene lost 2 bases and the J gene lost 1 base, with 3 bases spanning the gap. The germline V gene has CDR1 KGHSH and CDR2 LQKENI. No treatment had been given to any patient before thyroid surgery. The chain has TRBV18 and TRBJ2-4; unclear D gene. Sequenced sample: blood. This sequence originates from a female donor with papillary thyroid cancer or a benign thyroid nodule (not recorded which). Some clones in this sample may be carry-over from other donors' samples. CDR3 residues: CASSPGAKNIQYF. CDR3 nucleotide sequence: TGTGCCAGCTCACCAGGGGCCAAAAACATTCAGTACTTC.